This is a list of T cell receptor beta chains from one sample in a study of blood T cell repertoires in COVID-19. Sequencing used immunoSEQ multiplex PCR; TCRdb keeps in-frame clones, though not all of them. Here the sample spans around 330,000 clones, about 88% being singletons. Sequencing input: PBMCs or T cells enriched from blood (not recorded which). The receptors here all came from a woman between 40 and 55 years old who had recovered from COVID-19. Each CDR3 is given with its conserved first and last residue. A D gene is named only where the DNA matches it firmly. The listing skips clone size in some rows; elsewhere it reads once, few, many or a size class.

j_gene: TRBJ1-1; abundance: -; d_gene: TRBD1; v_gene: TRBV7-9; CDR3aa: CASSSLGQFTEAFF; CDR3nt: TGTGCCAGCAGCTCCTTGGGACAGTTCACTGAAGCTTTCTTT
j_gene: TRBJ2-1; abundance: -; d_gene: -; v_gene: TRBV27; CDR3aa: CASSLSPSSYNEQFF; CDR3nt: TGTGCCAGCAGTTTATCTCCTAGCTCCTACAATGAGCAGTTCTTC
j_gene: TRBJ1-5; abundance: -; d_gene: TRBD1; v_gene: TRBV27; CDR3aa: CASSPGTGYSNQPQHF; CDR3nt: TGTGCCAGCAGTCCTGGGACAGGGTATAGCAATCAGCCCCAGCATTTT
j_gene: TRBJ2-7; abundance: -; d_gene: TRBD2; v_gene: TRBV5-4; CDR3aa: CASSFSGGPYEQYF; CDR3nt: TGTGCCAGCAGTTTTAGCGGGGGACCCTACGAGCAGTACTTC
j_gene: TRBJ1-1; abundance: -; d_gene: -; v_gene: TRBV11-2; CDR3aa: CASSPAGLYVEAFF; CDR3nt: TGTGCCAGCAGCCCAGCGGGGTTATATGTTGAAGCTTTCTTT
j_gene: TRBJ2-7; abundance: -; d_gene: -; v_gene: TRBV7-2; CDR3aa: CASSPPGQISYEQYF; CDR3nt: TGTGCCAGCAGCCCGCCGGGACAAATTTCCTACGAGCAGTACTTC
j_gene: TRBJ2-7; abundance: -; d_gene: -; v_gene: TRBV18; CDR3aa: CASSPRREITYEQYF; CDR3nt: TGTGCCAGCTCACCACGGAGGGAGATAACCTACGAGCAGTACTTC
j_gene: TRBJ2-3; abundance: -; d_gene: -; v_gene: TRBV7-9; CDR3aa: CASSPGSTDTQYF; CDR3nt: TGTGCCAGCAGTCCAGGGAGCACAGATACGCAGTATTTT
j_gene: TRBJ1-2; abundance: -; d_gene: TRBD1; v_gene: TRBV28; CDR3aa: CASQRQGANYGYTF; CDR3nt: TGTGCCAGTCAACGTCAGGGGGCGAACTATGGCTACACCTTC
j_gene: TRBJ1-1; abundance: -; d_gene: -; v_gene: TRBV7-2; CDR3aa: CASSLALGNTEAFF; CDR3nt: TGTGCCAGCAGCTTAGCTCTAGGGAACACTGAAGCTTTCTTT
j_gene: TRBJ2-2; abundance: -; d_gene: TRBD2; v_gene: TRBV19; CDR3aa: CASSTGTGGTGELFF; CDR3nt: TGTGCCAGTAGTACCGGGACGGGAGGGACCGGGGAGCTGTTTTTT
j_gene: TRBJ2-1; abundance: -; d_gene: TRBD2; v_gene: TRBV6-2/TRBV6-3; CDR3aa: CASSYDLAGPDEQFF; CDR3nt: TGTGCCAGCAGTTACGACCTAGCGGGACCTGATGAGCAGTTCTTC
j_gene: TRBJ2-5; abundance: -; d_gene: TRBD2; v_gene: TRBV7-3; CDR3aa: CASSLGRTSGRETQYF; CDR3nt: TGTGCCAGCAGCTTAGGGAGGACTAGCGGGCGGGAGACCCAGTACTTC
j_gene: TRBJ1-1; abundance: -; d_gene: -; v_gene: TRBV10-3; CDR3aa: CAISPDGGGGMNTEAFF; CDR3nt: TGTGCCATCAGTCCCGATGGAGGGGGAGGGATGAACACTGAAGCTTTCTTT
j_gene: TRBJ2-1; abundance: -; d_gene: TRBD1; v_gene: TRBV5-1; CDR3aa: CASSPRTGNYNEQFF; CDR3nt: TGCGCCAGCAGCCCTAGGACAGGGAACTACAATGAGCAGTTCTTC
j_gene: TRBJ2-2; abundance: -; d_gene: TRBD2; v_gene: TRBV3-1/TRBV3-2; CDR3aa: CASSQASPGLAGKNTGELFF; CDR3nt: TGTGCCAGCAGCCAAGCCTCCCCGGGACTAGCGGGAAAAAACACCGGGGAGCTGTTTTTT
j_gene: TRBJ1-4; abundance: -; d_gene: TRBD1; v_gene: TRBV5-5; CDR3aa: CASSQGQGLFATNEKLFF; CDR3nt: TGTGCCAGCAGCCAAGGACAGGGGTTATTTGCAACTAATGAAAAACTGTTTTTT
j_gene: TRBJ2-5; abundance: -; d_gene: TRBD2; v_gene: TRBV19; CDR3aa: CASGGTSGRTGETQYF; CDR3nt: TGTGCCAGTGGGGGGACTAGCGGGAGGACGGGAGAGACCCAGTACTTC
j_gene: TRBJ2-7; abundance: -; d_gene: TRBD1; v_gene: TRBV12-5; CDR3aa: CASGSRGPRWEQYF; CDR3nt: TGTGCTAGTGGTTCGAGGGGGCCCCGTTGGGAGCAGTACTTC
j_gene: TRBJ2-7; abundance: -; d_gene: -; v_gene: TRBV30; CDR3aa: CAWAAGPPYEQYF; CDR3nt: TGTGCCTGGGCCGCGGGTCCCCCTTACGAGCAGTACTTC
j_gene: TRBJ2-7; abundance: -; d_gene: TRBD2; v_gene: TRBV6-2/TRBV6-3; CDR3aa: CASSYSAAGEEWEKQYF; CDR3nt: TGTGCCAGCAGTTACTCCGCAGCGGGAGAGGAATGGGAAAAGCAGTACTTC
j_gene: TRBJ1-3; abundance: once; d_gene: -; v_gene: TRBV6-5; CDR3aa: CASSNPRYGNTIYF; CDR3nt: TGTGCCAGCAGTAACCCCCGGTACGGAAACACCATATATTTT
j_gene: TRBJ1-2; abundance: -; d_gene: -; v_gene: TRBV28; CDR3aa: CASTILSPRVNYGYTF; CDR3nt: TGTGCCAGCACCATCTTATCTCCGAGAGTGAACTATGGCTACACCTTC
j_gene: TRBJ2-1; abundance: -; d_gene: -; v_gene: TRBV7-3; CDR3aa: CASSLWSKSSYNEQFF; CDR3nt: TGTGCCAGCAGCTTATGGTCCAAGAGCTCCTACAATGAGCAGTTCTTC
j_gene: TRBJ1-3; abundance: -; d_gene: -; v_gene: TRBV9; CDR3aa: CASSVATSPGNTIYF; CDR3nt: TGTGCCAGCAGCGTAGCTACGAGTCCCGGAAACACCATATATTTT
j_gene: TRBJ1-2; abundance: -; d_gene: -; v_gene: TRBV11-2; CDR3aa: CASSLEGRLGPYGYTF; CDR3nt: TGTGCCAGCAGCTTAGAGGGTCGCCTAGGTCCCTATGGCTACACCTTC
j_gene: TRBJ2-1; abundance: -; d_gene: TRBD2; v_gene: TRBV7-9; CDR3aa: CASSLASGGSSYNEQFF; CDR3nt: TGTGCCAGCAGCTTAGCTAGCGGGGGTAGCTCCTACAATGAGCAGTTCTTC
j_gene: TRBJ1-1; abundance: few; d_gene: -; v_gene: TRBV5-4; CDR3aa: CASRFVGGANTEAFF; CDR3nt: TGTGCCAGCAGATTTGTGGGGGGGGCGAACACTGAAGCTTTCTTT
j_gene: TRBJ1-2; abundance: -; d_gene: -; v_gene: TRBV6-2/TRBV6-3; CDR3aa: CASSRAGDYGYTF; CDR3nt: TGTGCCAGCAGTCGCGCGGGAGACTATGGCTACACCTTC
j_gene: TRBJ1-2; abundance: -; d_gene: -; v_gene: TRBV5-4; CDR3aa: CASSLEKDRTNTNYGYTF; CDR3nt: TGTGCCAGCAGCTTGGAAAAGGATCGGACAAATACTAACTATGGCTACACCTTC
j_gene: TRBJ1-4; abundance: -; d_gene: TRBD1; v_gene: TRBV19; CDR3aa: CASSTAGQLFATNEKLFF; CDR3nt: TGTGCCAGTAGTACCGCGGGACAGCTCTTTGCAACTAATGAAAAACTGTTTTTT
j_gene: TRBJ1-1; abundance: -; d_gene: -; v_gene: TRBV10-2; CDR3aa: CATTGWGTEAFF; CDR3nt: TGCGCCACCACAGGGTGGGGCACTGAAGCTTTCTTT
j_gene: TRBJ2-1; abundance: -; d_gene: -; v_gene: TRBV7-3; CDR3aa: CASSFGVHNEQFF; CDR3nt: TGTGCCAGCAGCTTCGGGGTCCACAATGAGCAGTTCTTC
j_gene: TRBJ2-2; abundance: -; d_gene: TRBD1; v_gene: TRBV5-6; CDR3aa: CASSRPGQGNTGELFF; CDR3nt: TGTGCCAGCAGCAGACCGGGACAGGGGAACACCGGGGAGCTGTTTTTT
j_gene: TRBJ2-7; abundance: -; d_gene: -; v_gene: TRBV20-1; CDR3aa: CSAPGDGEQYF; CDR3nt: TGCAGTGCTCCGGGGGACGGGGAGCAGTACTTC
j_gene: TRBJ1-1; abundance: -; d_gene: -; v_gene: TRBV29-1; CDR3aa: CSVEEGGNTEAFF; CDR3nt: TGCAGCGTTGAAGAAGGGGGAAACACTGAAGCTTTCTTT
j_gene: TRBJ2-7; abundance: -; d_gene: -; v_gene: TRBV7-2; CDR3aa: CASSPGRSYEQYF; CDR3nt: TGTGCCAGCAGCCCTGGGAGGTCCTACGAGCAGTACTTC
j_gene: TRBJ2-1; abundance: -; d_gene: -; v_gene: TRBV27; CDR3aa: CATSVGEGEQFF; CDR3nt: TGTGCCACCTCAGTTGGAGAGGGTGAGCAGTTCTTC
j_gene: TRBJ1-4; abundance: -; d_gene: -; v_gene: TRBV19; CDR3aa: CASSFSALGNEKLFF; CDR3nt: TGTGCCAGTAGTTTTTCGGCCCTGGGCAATGAAAAACTGTTTTTT
j_gene: TRBJ2-1; abundance: -; d_gene: -; v_gene: TRBV5-1; CDR3aa: CASSLAASYNEQFF; CDR3nt: TGCGCCAGCAGCTTAGCGGCATCCTACAATGAGCAGTTCTTC
j_gene: TRBJ1-4; abundance: -; d_gene: -; v_gene: TRBV7-2; CDR3aa: CASSLSGEKLFF; CDR3nt: TGTGCCAGCAGCTTGTCGGGTGAAAAACTGTTTTTT
j_gene: TRBJ2-1; abundance: -; d_gene: -; v_gene: TRBV10-3; CDR3aa: CAISERTLADEQFF; CDR3nt: TGTGCCATCAGTGAGCGCACCTTGGCGGATGAGCAGTTCTTC
j_gene: TRBJ1-1; abundance: -; d_gene: -; v_gene: TRBV7-3; CDR3aa: CASSLGGYMNTEAFF; CDR3nt: TGTGCCAGCAGCTTGGGGGGGTATATGAACACTGAAGCTTTCTTT
j_gene: TRBJ2-7; abundance: once; d_gene: TRBD1; v_gene: TRBV23-1; CDR3aa: CASSLSPGQGTGYEQYF; CDR3nt: TGCGCCAGCAGTCTTTCACCGGGACAGGGGACGGGTTACGAGCAGTACTTC
j_gene: TRBJ2-1; abundance: -; d_gene: -; v_gene: TRBV20-1; CDR3aa: CSARGGTLMFF; CDR3nt: TGCAGTGCTAGAGGTGGGACTTTAATGTTCTTC
j_gene: TRBJ1-6; abundance: -; d_gene: -; v_gene: TRBV27; CDR3aa: CASSLVSSYNSPLHF; CDR3nt: TGTGCCAGCAGTTTGGTGAGCTCCTATAATTCACCCCTCCACTTT
j_gene: TRBJ2-3; abundance: -; d_gene: -; v_gene: TRBV9; CDR3aa: CASSVARPSTDTQYF; CDR3nt: TGTGCCAGCAGCGTAGCGAGGCCGAGCACAGATACGCAGTATTTT
j_gene: TRBJ2-1; abundance: few; d_gene: -; v_gene: TRBV19; CDR3aa: CASSLDRTYNEQFF; CDR3nt: TGTGCCAGTAGTCTAGACAGGACCTACAATGAGCAGTTCTTC
j_gene: TRBJ2-2; abundance: -; d_gene: -; v_gene: TRBV9; CDR3aa: CASGRNGELFF; CDR3nt: TGTGCCAGCGGGCGTAACGGGGAGCTGTTTTTT
j_gene: TRBJ2-2; abundance: -; d_gene: TRBD1; v_gene: TRBV9; CDR3aa: CASYPRDRGLAGELFF; CDR3nt: TGTGCCAGCTACCCCCGGGACAGGGGGCTCGCCGGGGAGCTGTTTTTT
j_gene: TRBJ2-1; abundance: -; d_gene: -; v_gene: TRBV7-3; CDR3aa: CASSSLSDNEQFF; CDR3nt: TGTGCCAGCAGCTCCCTATCTGACAATGAGCAGTTCTTC
j_gene: TRBJ1-2; abundance: -; d_gene: TRBD1; v_gene: TRBV7-2; CDR3aa: CASSSEDRVYYGYTF; CDR3nt: TGTGCCAGCAGCTCAGAGGACAGGGTATACTATGGCTACACCTTC
j_gene: TRBJ2-3; abundance: -; d_gene: TRBD2; v_gene: TRBV4-2; CDR3aa: CASSQQLAGDTDTQYF; CDR3nt: TGTGCCAGCAGCCAACAACTAGCGGGAGACACAGATACGCAGTATTTT
j_gene: TRBJ2-3; abundance: -; d_gene: TRBD2; v_gene: TRBV4-2; CDR3aa: CASSQSQRETDTQYF; CDR3nt: TGTGCCAGCAGCCAGTCACAGCGGGAGACAGATACGCAGTATTTT
j_gene: TRBJ2-1; abundance: once; d_gene: TRBD2; v_gene: TRBV14; CDR3aa: CASSQDDSLAGGKQFF; CDR3nt: TGTGCCAGCAGCCAAGACGATTCGTTAGCGGGGGGGAAGCAGTTCTTC
j_gene: TRBJ2-7; abundance: -; d_gene: -; v_gene: TRBV28; CDR3aa: CASSLPPGVSYEQYF; CDR3nt: TGTGCCAGCAGTTTACCCCCAGGGGTTTCCTACGAGCAGTACTTC
j_gene: TRBJ2-7; abundance: -; d_gene: -; v_gene: TRBV9; CDR3aa: CASSPLAVINEQYF; CDR3nt: TGTGCCAGCAGCCCCTTAGCGGTCATCAACGAGCAGTACTTC
j_gene: TRBJ2-1; abundance: -; d_gene: -; v_gene: TRBV6-6; CDR3aa: CASSFTRTMDEQFF; CDR3nt: TGTGCCAGCAGTTTTACTAGGACTATGGATGAGCAGTTCTTC
j_gene: TRBJ2-7; abundance: -; d_gene: -; v_gene: TRBV9; CDR3aa: CASSVPGTHRPREQYF; CDR3nt: TGTGCCAGCAGCGTACCCGGGACACACCGACCTCGGGAGCAGTACTTC